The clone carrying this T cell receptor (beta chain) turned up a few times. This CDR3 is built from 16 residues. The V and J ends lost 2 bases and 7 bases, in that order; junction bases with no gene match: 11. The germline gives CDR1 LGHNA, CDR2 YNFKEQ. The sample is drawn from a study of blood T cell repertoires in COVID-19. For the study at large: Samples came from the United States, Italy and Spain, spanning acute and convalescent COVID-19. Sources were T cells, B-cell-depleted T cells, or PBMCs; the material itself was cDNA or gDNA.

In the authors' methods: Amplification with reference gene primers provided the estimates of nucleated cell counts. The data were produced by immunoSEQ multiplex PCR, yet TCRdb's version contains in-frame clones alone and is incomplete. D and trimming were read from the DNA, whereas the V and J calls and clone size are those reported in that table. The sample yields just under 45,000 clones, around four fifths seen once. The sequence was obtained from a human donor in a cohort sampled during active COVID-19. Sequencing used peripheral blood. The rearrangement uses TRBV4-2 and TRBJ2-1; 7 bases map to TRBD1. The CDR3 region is CASSQFPGQVQNEQFF. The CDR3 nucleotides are TGTGCCAGCAGCCAATTCCCCGGACAGGTACAGAATGAGCAGTTCTTC.